A single sample gave rise to the 18 T cell receptor beta chains below, sequenced in a study of tumor-infiltrating lymphocytes in primary liver carcinoma. Extraction of RNA together with DNA used roughly 20-33 mg of unsorted bulk tissue. A constant-region primer served to make TCR beta cDNA from about 500 ng total RNA. Libraries covering TCR beta were generated through three nested multiplex PCR rounds (using a slightly modified ARM-PCR). Each of the first two PCR rounds ran roughly 10 cycles with TRBV1-TRBV30 forward and C-beta reverse primers. TCRdb fed the multiplex PCR reads into MiXCR, producing one record per CDR3 protein. Of about 96,000 distinct CDR3 sequences listed, 68% are singletons. Specimen: tumor-adjacent normal liver tissue. These receptor sequences come from a man aged 35-49 years with primary liver carcinoma and hepatitis B virus infection.

Comments on this clonotype: One end of the junction does not line up with germline, which may come from a read error. This chain connects TRBV6-2 or TRBV6-3 to TRBJ2-7; 9 positions agree with TRBD2. The germline V gene encodes CDR1 MNHEY and CDR2 SVGEGT. CDR3 length: 15 amino acids. CDR3 in amino acids: CASSYDSSGNYELYF. CDR3 nucleotides: TGTGCCAGCAGTTACGATTCTAGCGGGAACTACGAGCTGTACTTC.

As to this clonotype: A much bigger clone sits one base away, suggesting this may be a read error. No conserved phenylalanine or tryptophan ends this CDR3, so it is likely a read error. This chain uses TRBV6-2 or TRBV6-3 with TRBJ2-3, with D possibly called TRBD1 or TRBD2 (6 bases each). Germline CDR1 reads MNHEY; CDR2 reads SVGEGT. V gave up 2 bases and J gave up 7 bases, with 25 bases separating them. This CDR3 comprises 18 residues. CDR3 in DNA: TGTGCCAGCAGTTACAGGGGGGTTGGAGTTCCTACACTTAATACGCAGTATCTT. Its protein product is CASSYRGVGVPTLNTQYL.

As for this clonotype: The junction shows a germline mismatch at one end, possibly a read error. This chain uses TRBV6-1 with TRBJ2-7; no clear D. This CDR3 is built from 12 residues. The germline V gene encodes CDR1 MNHNS and CDR2 SASEGT. The CDR3 is CVSSNGPYEHYF. For the CDR3, the DNA is TGTGTCAGCAGTAACGGACCCTACGAGCACTACTTC.

The sample holds many counts of this clonotype. The chain has TRBV29-1 and TRBJ2-5; 7 bases fit TRBD2. This CDR3 contains 14 residues. The V segment lost 0 bases and the J segment 1 base; nucleotides outside the gene matches: 2. Germline lookup yields CDR1 SQVTM and CDR2 ANQGSEA. The CDR3 here is CSVEDLAAQETQYF. The CDR3 coding sequence is TGCAGCGTTGAAGATCTAGCGGCCCAAGAGACCCAGTACTTC. Supplemented by reference TRBV29-1 and TRBJ2-5, the full variable domain reads SAVISQKPSRDICQRGTSLTIQCQVDSQVTMMFWYRQQPGQSLTLIATANQGSEATYESGFVIDKFPISRPNLTFSTLTVSNMSPEDSSIYLCSVEDLAAQETQYFGPGTRLLVL.

A single count supports this clonotype. A much more abundant neighbour one base away suggests this may be a read error. This chain connects TRBV7-8 to TRBJ2-2, with 7 bases fitting TRBD1. Per germline, CDR1 SGHVS and CDR2 FQNEAQ. V lost 3 bases to trimming and J lost 10 bases; unmatched junction nucleotides: 8. The CDR3 contains 14 residues. CDR3 region: CASSFDRAFVELFF. CDR3 DNA: TGTGCCAGCAGCTTCGACAGGGCGTTCGTGGAGCTGTTTTTT.

This clonotype was counted once. At one end, the junction sequence differs from germline, possibly due to a read error. The chain is built from TRBV7-3 and TRBJ2-7; TRBD2 matches at 9 bases. Per the germline V gene, CDR1 is SGHTA and CDR2 is FQGTGA. The CDR3 loop spans 14 amino acids. CDR3 sequence: CASRLSGGSYEQYF. CDR3 in DNA: TGTGCCAGCAGACTTAGCGGGGGCTCCTACGAGCAGTACTTT.

This clonotype appeared a single time. No conserved phenylalanine or tryptophan ends this CDR3, so it is likely a read error. This chain's CDR3 is CASSFGVSGELFI. In DNA form, the CDR3 reads TGTGCCAGCAGTTTCGGGGTTTCCGGGGAGCTGTTTATT. The gene calls are TRBV12-3 or TRBV12-4 and TRBJ2-2, with D possibly being TRBD2 (5 bases). V lost 3 bases, J lost 6 bases, and 8 bases lay in between. The CDR3 length is 13 residues.

On this clonotype: The conserved phenylalanine or tryptophan normally closing the CDR3 is absent here, so this likely arose from a read error. The limits of the CDR3 on the DNA are not certain, so only TCRdb's listed CDR3 is given. The chain carries TRBV4-1 and TRBJ1-2; the table assigns TRBD1, which was not confirmed against the DNA. CDR1 and CDR2 from the germline V gene are MGHRA and YSYEKL. The CDR3 numbers 15 amino acids, ends counted. The CDR3 protein is CASSQMTGGGYGYTL.

This clonotype has only a few counts. A much larger clone is a single base away; this may be a read error. V is TRBV6-5 and J is TRBJ2-1; D not certain. Trimming stripped 6 bases from V and 6 bases from J, with 9 bases between. The CDR3 contains 12 residues. Germline assignment: CDR1 MNHEY and CDR2 SVGAGI. DNA of the CDR3: TGTGCCAGCAGGGACCCCCGCAATGAGCAGTTCTTC. Protein product: CASRDPRNEQFF.

In regard to this clonotype: Its ends do not fully match the called genes, so a read error is possible. The chain carries TRBV11-2 and TRBJ2-3; D is perhaps TRBD1 (6 bases). Per the germline V gene, CDR1 is SGHAT and CDR2 is FQNNGV. The CDR3 spans 14 residues. The DNA of the CDR3 is TGTGCCGGCAGCTTGACAGGAGAGGCAGATATGCAGTATTTT. Translation: CAGSLTGEADMQYF.

On this clonotype itself: The CDR3 carries no conserved terminal phenylalanine or tryptophan, so it likely arises from a read error. The chain has TRBV11-2 and TRBJ2-7, with D unresolved. The CDR3 totals 14 residues. Germline lookup yields CDR1 SGHAT and CDR2 FQNNGV. The DNA of the CDR3 is TGTGCTAGCAACTTAACTGACACTGCCTACGAGCAGTACTTA. As protein: CASNLTDTAYEQYL.

This sequence joins TRBV7-8 and TRBJ2-5; the D is unclear. CDR1 and CDR2 from the germline V gene are SGHVS and FQNEAQ. Trimming took off 5 bases at V and 5 bases at J, with 21 bases between the two ends. This CDR3 is built from 16 residues. In nucleotides, the CDR3 is TGTGCCAGCAGCCCCCGTGGTGGCAGGTGCAAGGAGACCCAGTACTTC. It is translated as CASSPRGGRCKETQYF.

Points on this clonotype: Germline is not matched at one junction end, which may reflect a read error. V is TRBV11-2 and J is TRBJ2-7; either TRBD1 or TRBD2 may supply D (5 bases each). The CDR3 runs to 13 residues. Germline CDR1 is SGHAT and CDR2 is FQNNGV. The CDR3 protein is CACSFTIGDAQYF. CDR3 in DNA: TGTGCCTGCAGTTTTACTATCGGGGACGCGCAGTACTTC.

As for this clonotype: At one boundary the junction diverges from the germline segment, which might be a read error. The genes are TRBV11-2 and TRBJ2-5; D is possibly TRBD1 (6 bases). The germline V gene has CDR1 SGHAT and CDR2 FQNNGV. The CDR3 is 15 amino acids. The CDR3 sequence is CACSLGRTGQETQYF. The CDR3 DNA follows: TGTGCCTGCAGCTTAGGCCGCACAGGGCAAGAGACCCAGTACTTC.

This clonotype was found many times. The rearrangement uses TRBV14 and TRBJ1-2, with no clear D. V was cut by 1 base and J by 5 bases, with 11 bases left in between. CDR1 is SGHDN, CDR2 FVKESK, per germline. The CDR3 has 14 amino acids. CDR3 residues: CASSQGTPDYGYTF. CDR3 coding DNA: TGTGCCAGCAGCCAAGGGACGCCGGATTATGGCTACACCTTC.

In the case of this clonotype: A much larger clonotype is one base distant, so this may be a read error. The CDR3 here is CASSHLPGTDCEQYF. CDR3 nucleotides: TGCGCCAGCAGTCACCTTCCCGGGACGGACTGCGAGCAGTACTTC. J is TRBJ2-7 and V is TRBV4-1; D may be TRBD1 or TRBD2 (5 bases each). Germline lookup yields CDR1 MGHRA and CDR2 YSYEKL. Trimming took off 6 bases at V and 6 bases at J, with 21 bases between the two ends. This CDR3 has 15 residues.

In its sample, this clonotype was seen once. The V and J genes are TRBV11-1 and TRBJ2-7, with a weak D call TRBD1 (6 bases). Germline CDR1 is SGHAT and CDR2 is FQDESV (reference sequence). The CDR3 has 13 amino acids. The V and J ends lost 6 bases and 3 bases respectively, with 12 bases between them. The CDR3 sequence is CASSSGENYEQYF. CDR3 DNA: TGTGCCAGCAGTTCAGGGGAGAACTACGAGCAGTACTTC.

Points on this clonotype: Since a much larger clone is just one base distant, this may be a read error. V is TRBV7-8 and J is TRBJ1-1, with D possibly matching TRBD1 (5 bases). Per the germline V gene, CDR1 is SGHVS and CDR2 is FQNEAQ. There are 13 residues in the CDR3. Trimming cost V 4 bases and J 3 bases, with 9 bases left between them. The CDR3 loop is CASSYLGDTEAFF. Here the CDR3 DNA reads TGTGCCAGCAGCTACTTGGGGGACACTGAAGCTTTCTTT. Full variable domain (missing parts from reference TRBV7-8 and TRBJ1-1): GAGVSQSPRYKVAKRGQDVALRCDPISGHVSLFWYQQALGQGPEFLTYFQNEAQLDKSGLPSDRFFAERPEGSVSTLKIQRTQQEDSAVYLCASSYLGDTEAFFGQGTRLTVV.